The next 27 T cell receptor beta chains were all read from a single sample in a study of control samples from healthy donors and cancer patients. Sequencing used immunoSEQ multiplex PCR; TCRdb keeps in-frame clones, though not all of them. The table records 150,000 to 170,000 clones, approximately 93% of them present only once. Input material: blood. These receptors all stem from a man aged 35-49 years in good health.

V and J are TRBV2 and TRBJ2-7, with D unclear. V was clipped by 5 bases and J by 2 bases, with 13 bases between them. The CDR3 has 14 residues. Germline V gene sequence: CDR1 SNHLY, CDR2 FYNNEI. CDR3 DNA: TGTGCCAGCAGTCCGGACGCTTCCACCTACGAGCAGTACTTC. This codes for CASSPDASTYEQYF.

The chain combines TRBV11-2 with TRBJ2-1; D remains unclear. The CDR3 has 15 amino acids. The germline V gene has CDR1 SGHAT and CDR2 FQNNGV. V dropped 8 bases and J dropped 0 bases, with 14 bases sitting between them. The CDR3 reads CASATTTFSYNEQFF. In DNA, the CDR3 is TGTGCCAGCGCCACGACCACGTTCTCCTACAATGAGCAGTTCTTC.

The chain joins TRBV29-1 to TRBJ1-2; 7 positions agree with TRBD1. The V gene's germline CDR1 is SQVTM and CDR2 ANQGSEA. With V trimmed by 4 bases and J by 4 bases, 6 bases remained unmatched. The CDR3 length is 13 residues. The CDR3 DNA sequence: TGCAGCGTTGCGGGGGACAGCCGCTATGGCTACACCTTC. Amino acid sequence: CSVAGDSRYGYTF.

This clone was seen only once. The rearrangement links TRBV18 to TRBJ1-2; D is possibly TRBD1 (6 bases). From germline, CDR1 is KGHSH and CDR2 LQKENI. The CDR3 is 14 amino acids. V dropped 3 bases and J dropped 7 bases, with 15 bases sitting between them. This chain's CDR3 is CASSPQGRSAGYTF. The CDR3, as DNA: TGTGCCAGCTCACCCCAGGGGAGATCGGCTGGCTACACCTTC.

A single count supports this clone. The rearrangement joins TRBV28 to TRBJ2-7; possibly TRBD2 for D (5 bases). The germline gives CDR1 MDHEN, CDR2 SYDVKM. The V and J ends lost 3 bases and 3 bases respectively, with 9 bases between them. CDR3 length: 13 residues. The CDR3 coding sequence is TGTGCCAGCAGTTTCCGGGGTAACTACGAGCAGTACTTC. Its protein is CASSFRGNYEQYF.

The gene calls are TRBV6-6 and TRBJ1-1; D is undetermined. V lost 5 bases to trimming and J lost 6 bases, with 10 bases between them. Germline V gene lookup returns CDR1 MNHNY and CDR2 SVGAGI (reference sequence). This CDR3 has 12 residues. The CDR3: CASSVGIPEAFF. CDR3 bases: TGTGCCAGCAGTGTTGGGATCCCTGAAGCTTTCTTT.

The J gene is TRBJ1-2, the V gene TRBV4-1; possibly TRBD1 for D (6 bases). CDR3 length equals 14 residues. Germline loops: CDR1 MGHRA, CDR2 YSYEKL. The ends were cut back, 3 bases at V and 6 bases at J, with 14 bases in the middle. The CDR3 sequence: CASSHGTLGDGYTF. The CDR3 DNA sequence: TGCGCCAGCAGCCACGGGACACTAGGGGATGGCTACACCTTC.

This chain links TRBV19 with TRBJ2-1; D not resolved. The CDR3 has 14 amino acids. Germline V CDR1 and CDR2: LNHDA, SQIVND (reference sequence). Trimming took off 0 bases at V and 13 bases at J, with 16 bases between the two ends. The CDR3 nucleotides read TGTGCCAGTAGTATAGATCTGAGGTTCTCCTTACAGTTCTTC. Encoded protein: CASSIDLRFSLQFF.

The V gene is TRBV9, the J gene TRBJ1-2; 11 bases agree with TRBD1. CDR3 length equals 16 residues. The germline CDR1 and CDR2 sequences are SGDLS and YYNGEE. V was pared by 0 bases and J by 4 bases, with 5 bases of the junction left unmatched. The CDR3 loop reads CASSVAGTGGLYGYTF. The CDR3 DNA sequence: TGTGCCAGCAGCGTAGCCGGGACAGGGGGACTCTATGGCTACACCTTC.

This clone has only one observation. This rearrangement joins TRBV2 to TRBJ1-2, with a weak D call TRBD1 (5 bases). The V gene's germline CDR1 is SNHLY and CDR2 FYNNEI. Trimming removed 6 bases from V and 6 bases from J, with 5 bases in between. The CDR3 loop spans 10 amino acids. The CDR3 DNA follows: TGTGCCAGCAGAGGGGATGGCTACACCTTC. Encoded protein: CASRGDGYTF.

The V gene is TRBV13, the J gene TRBJ2-5; the match to TRBD1 covers 7 bases. This CDR3 is built from 17 residues. J was trimmed by 1 base and V by 2 bases; bases with no gene match: 10. Germline V gene data show CDR1 as PRHDT and CDR2 as FYEKMQ (reference sequence). This CDR3 reads CASSLRAGRDSQETQYF. The CDR3 DNA reads TGTGCCAGCAGCTTAAGGGCGGGCCGGGACAGCCAAGAGACCCAGTACTTC.

The CDR3 is CASSLVGPVKGYTF. CDR3 in DNA: TGTGCCAGCAGCTTGGTGGGGCCGGTAAAGGGCTACACCTTC. The chain has TRBV5-6 and TRBJ1-2; possible D gene TRBD1, 5 bases. Per the germline V gene, CDR1 is SGHDT and CDR2 is YYEEEE. The CDR3 totals 14 residues. The germline V and J ends were trimmed by 0 bases and 8 bases, with 14 bases remaining between them.

The chain employs TRBV5-1 and TRBJ1-1; maybe TRBD1 (6 bases). V lost 6 bases to trimming and J lost 3 bases, with 15 bases between them. Germline loops: CDR1 SGHRS, CDR2 YFSETQ. The CDR3 sequence is 14 residues long. The CDR3 DNA reads as TGCGCCAGCACCAGGGGCGAGCTACACACTGAAGCTTTCTTT. Encoded protein: CASTRGELHTEAFF.

This chain uses TRBV7-2 with TRBJ1-2; D remains ambiguous. Between the trimmed V and J ends, which lost 7 bases and 3 bases, there was a span of 12 bases. Germline loops: CDR1 SGHTA, CDR2 FQGNSA. The CDR3 spans 13 residues. CDR3 sequence reads: CASTERGYYGYTF. CDR3 nucleotide sequence: TGTGCCAGCACCGAGCGGGGATACTATGGCTACACCTTC. The entire variable domain, with the rest obtained from reference TRBV7-2 and TRBJ1-2, is as follows: GAGVSQSPSNKVTEKGKDVELRCDPISGHTALYWYRQSLGQGLEFLIYFQGNSAPDKSGLPSDRFSAERTGGSVSTLTIQRTQQEDSAVYLCASTERGYYGYTFGSGTRLTVV.

The chain uses TRBV24-1 and TRBJ2-3; 9 bases map to TRBD1. Germline V gene data show CDR1 as KGHDR and CDR2 as SFDVKD. J gave up 5 bases and V 4 bases, and 6 bases lay outside the gene matches. The CDR3 loop spans 15 amino acids. The CDR3 bases are TGTGCCACCAGTGACCTGGGACAGGGAAAAGATACGCAGTATTTT. Protein: CATSDLGQGKDTQYF.

This clone occurred a few times. The chain has TRBV11-2 and TRBJ1-1; the D gene is possibly TRBD1 (6 bases). The V and J ends lost 0 bases and 6 bases respectively, with 8 bases between them. The CDR3 runs 13 residues. Germline lookup yields CDR1 SGHAT and CDR2 FQNNGV. The CDR3 nucleotides read TGTGCCAGCAGCTTAGACCCAGGGGCTGAAGCTTTCTTT. This sequence encodes CASSLDPGAEAFF.

This chain uses TRBV6-2 or TRBV6-3 with TRBJ2-1; 7 positions match TRBD1. CDR1 is MNHEY, CDR2 SVGEGT, per germline. V gave up 2 bases and J gave up 4 bases; unmatched junction bases: 11. The CDR3 is 17 residues long. In DNA, the CDR3 is TGTGCCAGCAGTTACACCAACACAGGGGAGTGGTACAATGAGCAGTTCTTC. It specifies CASSYTNTGEWYNEQFF.

This chain uses TRBV9 with TRBJ1-6, with D perhaps matching TRBD1 (5 bases). V lost 0 bases, J lost 9 bases, and 10 bases lay in between. The V gene's germline CDR1 is SGDLS and CDR2 YYNGEE. CDR3 size: 14 residues. CDR3: CASSVGQGGSPLHF. CDR3 DNA sequence: TGTGCCAGCAGCGTAGGGCAGGGCGGTTCACCCCTCCACTTT. The variable domain in full, completed from reference TRBV9 and TRBJ1-6, reads DSGVTQTPKHLITATGQRVTLRCSPRSGDLSVYWYQQSLDQGLQFLIQYYNGEERAKGNILERFSAQQFPDLHSELNLSSLELGDSALYFCASSVGQGGSPLHFGNGTRLTVT.

The chain has TRBV28 and TRBJ2-2; weak D call: TRBD2 (5 bases). The CDR3 covers 13 residues. Trimming took off 6 bases at V and 4 bases at J, with 9 bases between the two ends. The germline CDR1 and CDR2 sequences are MDHEN and SYDVKM. The CDR3 DNA sequence: TGTGCCAGCAGCCACGGAGGCACCGGGGAGCTGTTTTTT. As protein: CASSHGGTGELFF.

In regard to this clone: Distinct nucleotide sequences in the sample also encode this CDR3. The chain couples TRBV2 to TRBJ1-4; maybe TRBD1 (5 bases). This CDR3 region has 15 residues. V was clipped by 9 bases and J by 3 bases, with 17 bases between them. The germline CDR1 and CDR2 sequences are SNHLY and FYNNEI. The CDR3 protein is CASIRQGMANEKLFF. CDR3 coding DNA: TGTGCCAGTATTCGCCAGGGCATGGCTAATGAAAAACTGTTTTTT.

The V call is TRBV2, the J call TRBJ1-5; TRBD1 agrees at 10 bases. This CDR3 comprises 14 residues. V shed 5 bases and J 4 bases; nucleotides not matched to a gene: 2. CDR1 and CDR2 (germline): SNHLY, FYNNEI. The CDR3 nucleotides are TGTGCCAGCAGTCCGGGACAGGGGAATCAGCCCCAGCATTTT. It is translated as CASSPGQGNQPQHF.

This clone appeared a single time. The rearrangement links TRBV27 to TRBJ2-1; D is perhaps TRBD2 (6 bases). Germline V CDR1 and CDR2: MNHEY, SMNVEV (reference sequence). This CDR3 region has 15 residues. Trimming took 6 bases from V and 6 from J, leaving 18 bases between them. As DNA, the CDR3 is TGTGCCAGCAGCTTCGGGCCCGGGGGTGGCAATGAGCAGTTCTTC. Translated: CASSFGPGGGNEQFF.

For this clone: The identical CDR3 is also encoded by other nucleotide sequences in the sample. The V and J genes are TRBV28 and TRBJ1-1; the D is unclear. This CDR3 is built from 11 residues. V was clipped by 2 bases and J by 5 bases, with 3 bases between them. The germline V gene has CDR1 MDHEN and CDR2 SYDVKM. CDR3 residues: CASSLGTEAFF. The DNA of the CDR3 is TGTGCCAGCAGTTTAGGAACTGAAGCTTTCTTT.

This sequence joins TRBV6-1 and TRBJ1-6; D gene ambiguous. The germline V gene encodes CDR1 MNHNS and CDR2 SASEGT. V gave up 2 bases and J gave up 8 bases, with 13 bases separating them. The CDR3 covers 15 residues. CDR3 DNA: TGTGCCAGCAGTGAATTTCAGGCAGCTTATTCACCCCTCCACTTT. It encodes CASSEFQAAYSPLHF.

V is TRBV28 and J is TRBJ2-7, with TRBD1 identical over 12 bases. The CDR3 length is 15 residues. V lost 5 bases, J lost 5 bases, and 7 bases stayed unmatched. CDR1 MDHEN and CDR2 SYDVKM come from the germline V gene. Written as DNA, the CDR3 is TGTGCCAGCAGTACCACCGGGACAGGGGGCCACGAGCAGTACTTC. Its translation is CASSTTGTGGHEQYF. The whole variable domain, remainder taken from reference TRBV28 and TRBJ2-7, is DVKVTQSSRYLVKRTGEKVFLECVQDMDHENMFWYRQDPGLGLRLIYFSYDVKMKEKGDIPEGYSVSREKKERFSLILESASTNQTSMYLCASSTTGTGGHEQYFGPGTRLTVT.

This clone was detected once. This sequence joins TRBV7-9 and TRBJ1-5; D might be TRBD1 (6 bases). The germline CDR1 and CDR2 sequences are SEHNR and FQNEAQ (reference sequence). The CDR3 extends over 15 amino acids. V was trimmed by 4 bases and J by 0 bases, leaving 10 bases between them. CDR3 nucleotides: TGTGCCAGCAGCTCCATACAGGGTAGCAATCAGCCCCAGCATTTT. This sequence encodes CASSSIQGSNQPQHF.

The V call is TRBV7-2, the J call TRBJ2-7; 7 nucleotides match TRBD1. Germline CDR1 is SGHTA and CDR2 is FQGNSA. V lost 1 base and J lost 6; bases outside the gene matches: 6. The CDR3 contains 14 residues. CDR3 nucleotides: TGTGCCAGCAGCTTAGAACAGGGGATTGGCGAGCAGTACTTC. Amino acid sequence: CASSLEQGIGEQYF.